Described below is a single T cell receptor (beta chain) sequence and its context. Its target is unknown. CDR1 is SNHLY and CDR2 is FYNNEI in the germline V gene. Deletions cut 2 bases from V and 8 bases from J, with 12 bases between. This CDR3 is built from 14 residues. The method was immunoSEQ multiplex PCR; TCRdb's version includes in-frame clones alone and lacks a portion of them. The sample carries 2,500,000 or so clones, more than 80% recorded once. The entry originates in a study of shared clonotypes between healthy human individuals. Study-wide results and caveats: Sharing across a handful of donors was seen in about 5% of naive CD4 clonotypes.

HIV-negative, healthy adults without recent acute infections or vaccinations were the donors. From CD4+ cells came CD45RA+ naive and CD45RA-negative memory subsets. This chain links TRBV2 with TRBJ1-4; no clear D gene. Sequencing was done on a sample of naive CD4+ T cells sorted from blood. Subset indicated: CD45RA+ positively selected. The TCR comes from a young man in good health. CDR3 bases: TGTGCCAGCAGTGAACGACACTTTGGGGAAAAACTGTTTTTT. Amino acid sequence: CASSERHFGEKLFF.